Following are 18 T cell receptor beta chains from one sample sequenced in a study of Ad26.COV2.S vaccination and SARS-CoV-2 variants. Clones were sequenced by immunoSEQ multiplex PCR, and TCRdb holds only the in-frame ones, with some missing. The table includes hundreds of thousands of clones, more than 70% detected once. Treatment given: about 20 received Ad26.COV2.S at low or high dose, single or two shots; 5 received placebo; per-sample allocation not given. On day 63 after the first injection, vaccine and placebo recipients gave samples. This material consisted of peripheral blood, taken in a trial of Ad26.COV2.S vaccine versus placebo. The origin of the receptors is a person between 18 and 59 years old who received the Ad26.COV2.S COVID-19 vaccine or a placebo.

The CDR3 region is CASSPRTSGRGWETQYF. Here the CDR3 DNA reads TGTGCCAGCAGCCCCCGGACTAGCGGGAGAGGATGGGAGACCCAGTACTTC. The chain is built from TRBV3-1 (or the pseudogene TRBV3-2) and TRBJ2-5; 13 positions match TRBD2. Germline-derived CDR1 and CDR2 are LGHDT and YNNKEL (reference sequence). The V and J ends lost 4 bases and 5 bases, in that order; junction bases with no gene match: 10. The CDR3 loop spans 17 amino acids.

The V and J genes are TRBV18 and TRBJ1-6; D is unclear. CDR3 size: 15 residues. Per the germline V gene, CDR1 is KGHSH and CDR2 is LQKENI. Between the trimmed V and J ends, which lost 1 base and 5 bases, there was a span of 9 bases. In DNA form, the CDR3 reads TGTGCCAGCTCACCACAGGGATCGGATAATTCACCCCTCCACTTT. Protein sequence: CASSPQGSDNSPLHF.

The DNA of the CDR3 is TGTGCCAGCCTCCCCGGTAAGGGTACCACTGAAGCTTTCTTT. Its translation: CASLPGKGTTEAFF. The J gene is TRBJ1-1, the V gene TRBV28, with D unresolved. Per the germline V gene, CDR1 is MDHEN and CDR2 is SYDVKM. The CDR3 is 14 amino acids. With 8 bases removed from V and 4 bases from J, the gap between germline ends came to 17 bases.

This sequence joins TRBV18 and TRBJ2-1, with D possibly TRBD1 on 7 matching bases. CDR1 and CDR2 (germline): KGHSH, LQKENI. This CDR3 contains 15 residues. Between the trimmed V and J ends, which lost 3 bases and 1 base, there was a span of 10 bases. CDR3 in DNA: TGTGCCAGCTCACCCTCAGGGGGGTCCTACAATGAGCAGTTCTTC. It is translated as CASSPSGGSYNEQFF. The whole variable domain, filled in from reference TRBV18 and TRBJ2-1, reads NAGVMQNPRHLVRRRGQEARLRCSPMKGHSHVYWYRQLPEEGLKFMVYLQKENIIDESGMPKERFSAEFPKEGPSILRIQQVVRGDSAAYFCASSPSGGSYNEQFFGPGTRLTVL.

V and J are TRBV19 and TRBJ2-2; a weak D match, TRBD1 (7 bases). The CDR3 extends over 16 amino acids. Trimming took 3 bases from V and 5 from J, leaving 16 bases between them. Germline V CDR1 and CDR2: LNHDA, SQIVND (reference sequence). The CDR3 region is CASSIREGAGTGELFF. The CDR3 coding sequence is TGTGCCAGTAGTATTAGAGAGGGGGCGGGGACCGGGGAGCTGTTTTTT.

CDR3 bases: TGTGCCACCAGCAGAGATGTGGGGCAGGTTTATGGAAACACCATATATTTT. Protein: CATSRDVGQVYGNTIYF. The chain employs TRBV15 and TRBJ1-3, with D possibly TRBD1 on 5 matching bases. V was cut by 0 bases and J by 3 bases, with 15 bases left in between. Germline lookup yields CDR1 LNHNV and CDR2 YYDKDF (reference sequence). There are 17 residues in the CDR3.

This clone was seen a handful of times. V is TRBV6-2 or TRBV6-3 and J is TRBJ1-4; D possibly corresponds to TRBD1 (6 bases). With 2 bases removed from V and 3 bases from J, the gap between germline ends came to 10 bases. The CDR3 is 15 amino acids. Germline V gives CDR1 MNHEY, CDR2 SVGEGT. CDR3 bases: TGTGCCAGCAGTTACCCAGGGGCTCCTAATGAAAAACTGTTTTTT. Translated: CASSYPGAPNEKLFF.

V is TRBV11-3 and J is TRBJ2-7; the match to TRBD1 covers 9 bases. The CDR3 totals 16 residues. Unmatched junction bases numbered 10, after V lost 2 bases and J lost 5 bases. Germline assignment: CDR1 SGHNT and CDR2 YENEEA. The CDR3 is CASSLMSGTGSHEQYF. The CDR3 nucleotides read TGTGCCAGCAGCTTAATGTCCGGGACAGGGTCGCACGAGCAGTACTTC.

The genes are TRBV3-1 (or the pseudogene TRBV3-2) and TRBJ1-5; 8 bases map to TRBD1. V shed 0 bases, J shed 3 bases, and the junction held 1 base outside the gene matches. This CDR3 has 15 amino acids. CDR1 LGHDT and CDR2 YNNKEL come from the germline V gene (reference sequence). CDR3 nucleotide sequence: TGTGCCAGCAGCCAAGACAGGGGGCTCAATCAGCCCCAGCATTTT. This encodes CASSQDRGLNQPQHF.

The rearrangement uses TRBV10-3 and TRBJ1-1; possible D gene TRBD1, 6 bases. The CDR3 length is 14 residues. Per germline, CDR1 ENHRY and CDR2 SYGVKD. Trimming left V 7 bases short and J 6 bases short, with 18 bases between. The DNA for the CDR3 is TGTGCCATCACCGAGACAGGTGGTCCTTCTGAAGCTTTCTTT. This translates into CAITETGGPSEAFF.

The chain combines TRBV28 with TRBJ1-2; 8 nucleotides align to TRBD1. Germline assignment: CDR1 MDHEN and CDR2 SYDVKM. Trimming at V came to 6 bases and at J to 4 bases, leaving 7 bases not matched to a gene. The CDR3 length is 14 residues. The CDR3 nucleotides are TGTGCCAGCAGACAGGACAGGGTCTTCTATGGCTACACCTTC. Residues: CASRQDRVFYGYTF.

Notes on this clone: Mismatch with germline at one junction end may stem from a read error. The genes are TRBV2 and TRBJ2-2, with TRBD1 as a possible D gene (5 bases). The germline V gene has CDR1 SNHLY and CDR2 FYNNEI. This CDR3 spans 15 amino acids. The CDR3 reads CASSAQGRNTGELFF. CDR3 sequence (DNA): TGTGCAAGCAGTGCCCAGGGCCGGAACACCGGGGAGCTGTTTTTT.

With respect to this clone: The sample contains more than one DNA sequence encoding this CDR3. This sequence joins TRBV27 and TRBJ1-6; tentatively, D is TRBD1 (5 bases). The V and J ends lost 1 base and 7 bases respectively, with 11 bases between them. The CDR3 contains 15 residues. Looked up from germline, CDR1 is MNHEY and CDR2 is SMNVEV (reference sequence). This CDR3 is CASSLFGTANSPLHF. The CDR3 coding sequence is TGTGCCAGCAGTTTATTCGGGACGGCAAATTCACCCCTCCACTTT.

This chain connects TRBV27 to TRBJ2-4; D ambiguous. The germline CDR1 and CDR2 sequences are MNHEY and SMNVEV (reference sequence). This CDR3 comprises 14 residues. Trimming cost V 4 bases and J 0 bases, with 7 bases left between them. The DNA of the CDR3 is TGTGCCAGCAGTTCTACTTTAGCCAAAAACATTCAGTACTTC. Translating it yields CASSSTLAKNIQYF.

J is TRBJ1-3 and V is TRBV5-1; weak D call: TRBD1 (6 bases). The V and J ends lost 0 bases and 0 bases respectively, with 7 bases between them. CDR3 size: 15 residues. CDR1 and CDR2 (germline): SGHRS, YFSETQ. The CDR3 region has the DNA TGCGCCAGCAGCTTGGACAGGGACTCTGGAAACACCATATATTTT. Translation gives CASSLDRDSGNTIYF.

The chain employs TRBV12-5 and TRBJ2-1; 13 nucleotides match TRBD2. J lost 12 bases, V lost 6 bases, and 8 bases had no gene match. The germline V gene encodes CDR1 LGHNT and CDR2 FRNRAP. The CDR3 extends over 14 amino acids. CDR3 sequence reads: CASGRGLAGEGQFF. The DNA for the CDR3 is TGTGCTAGTGGACGCGGACTAGCGGGAGAGGGGCAGTTCTTC.

The genes are TRBV30 and TRBJ2-7; D is unresolved. The V and J ends lost 0 bases and 2 bases respectively, with 8 bases between them. The CDR3 consists of 13 residues. Germline V gene sequence: CDR1 GTSNPN, CDR2 SVGIG (reference sequence). The DNA of the CDR3 is TGTGCCTGGAGTGTGGTGGGCCCCTACGAGCAGTACTTC. Amino acid sequence: CAWSVVGPYEQYF.

The chain carries TRBV3-1 (or the pseudogene TRBV3-2) and TRBJ1-3; 8 bases agree with TRBD1. The CDR3 runs 15 residues. The V and J ends lost 5 bases and 4 bases, in that order; junction bases with no gene match: 7. Germline V gene data show CDR1 as LGHDT and CDR2 as YNNKEL (reference sequence). The CDR3 DNA follows: TGTGCCAGCAGCACACCACAGGGGGTCGGAAACACCATATATTTT. Amino acid sequence: CASSTPQGVGNTIYF.